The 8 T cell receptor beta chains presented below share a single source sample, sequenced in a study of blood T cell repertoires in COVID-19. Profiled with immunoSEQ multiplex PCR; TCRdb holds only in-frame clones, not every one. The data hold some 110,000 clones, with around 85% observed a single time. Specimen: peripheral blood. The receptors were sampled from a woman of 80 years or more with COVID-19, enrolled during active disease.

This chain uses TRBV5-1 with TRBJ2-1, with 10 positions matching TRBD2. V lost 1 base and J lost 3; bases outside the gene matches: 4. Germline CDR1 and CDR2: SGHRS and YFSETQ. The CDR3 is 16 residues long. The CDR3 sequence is CASSLLAGGIYNEQFF. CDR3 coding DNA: TGCGCCAGCAGCTTGTTAGCGGGAGGAATCTACAATGAGCAGTTCTTC.

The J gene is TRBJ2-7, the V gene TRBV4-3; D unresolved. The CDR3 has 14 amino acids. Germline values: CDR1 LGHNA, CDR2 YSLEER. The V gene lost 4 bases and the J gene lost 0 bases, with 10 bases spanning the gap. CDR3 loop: CASSRSSSSYEQYF. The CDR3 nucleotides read TGCGCCAGCAGCCGCTCTTCGAGCTCCTACGAGCAGTACTTC.

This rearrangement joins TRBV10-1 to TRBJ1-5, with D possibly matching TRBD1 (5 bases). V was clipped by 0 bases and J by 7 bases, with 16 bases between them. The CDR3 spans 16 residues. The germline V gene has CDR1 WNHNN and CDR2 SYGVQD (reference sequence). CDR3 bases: TGCGCCAGCAGTGAGTCGGAGACAGTGATTTTCCAGCCCCAGCATTTT. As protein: CASSESETVIFQPQHF.

The CDR3 spells CASSLSGQSGYTF. As DNA, the CDR3 is TGTGCCAGCAGTTTATCGGGACAGTCGGGCTACACCTTC. J is TRBJ1-2 and V is TRBV12-3 or TRBV12-4; the match to TRBD1 covers 7 bases. V lost 2 bases, J lost 8 bases, and 5 bases stayed unmatched. The CDR3 length is 13 residues.

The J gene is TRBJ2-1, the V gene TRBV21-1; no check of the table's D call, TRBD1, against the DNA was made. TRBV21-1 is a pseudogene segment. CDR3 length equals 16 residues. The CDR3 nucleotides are TGTGCCAGCACCAACCGCCGGGACAGGACCCACAATGAGCAGTTCTTC. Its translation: CASTNRRDRTHNEQFF.

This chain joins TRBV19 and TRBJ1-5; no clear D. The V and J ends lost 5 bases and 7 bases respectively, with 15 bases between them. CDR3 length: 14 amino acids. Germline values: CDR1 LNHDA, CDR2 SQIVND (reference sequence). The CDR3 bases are TGTGCCAGTAGTCCCCGAGGAGGGAACCAGCCCCAGCATTTT. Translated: CASSPRGGNQPQHF.

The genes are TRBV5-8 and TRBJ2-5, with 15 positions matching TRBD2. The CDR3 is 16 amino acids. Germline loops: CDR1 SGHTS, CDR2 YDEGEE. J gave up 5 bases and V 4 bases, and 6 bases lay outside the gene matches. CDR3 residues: CASSQGLAGGRETQYF. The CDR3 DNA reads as TGTGCCAGCAGCCAGGGACTAGCGGGAGGCAGGGAGACCCAGTACTTC.

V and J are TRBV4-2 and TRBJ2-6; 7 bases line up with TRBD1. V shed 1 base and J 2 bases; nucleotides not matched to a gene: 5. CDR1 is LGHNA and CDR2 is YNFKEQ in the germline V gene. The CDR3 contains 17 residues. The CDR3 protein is CASSQVAGGAGANVLTF. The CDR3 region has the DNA TGTGCCAGCAGCCAAGTGGCAGGGGGTGCTGGGGCCAACGTCCTGACTTTC.